The 3 T cell receptor beta chains given below trace back to one sample, sequenced in a study of shared clonotypes between healthy human individuals. Assay: immunoSEQ multiplex PCR; the TCRdb copy retains only in-frame clones and omits some. Among some 1.5 million clones listed, 95% to 99% were seen once. Sequencing was done on a sample of naive CD4+ T cells sorted from blood. The sample's subset: CD45RA+ positively selected. The receptors shown here come from a man aged 25-45 years in good health.

This chain connects TRBV9 to TRBJ1-4; unclear D gene. V was clipped by 0 bases and J by 8 bases, with 8 bases between them. Germline V gives CDR1 SGDLS, CDR2 YYNGEE. There are 13 residues in the CDR3. CDR3 coding DNA: TGTGCCAGCAGCGTAGACATAAGCGAAAAACTGTTTTTT. This sequence encodes CASSVDISEKLFF.

The CDR3 here is CASSQVQSSGNTIYF. The CDR3 DNA reads TGCGCCAGCAGCCAAGTGCAGAGCTCTGGAAACACCATATATTTT. This chain connects TRBV4-1 to TRBJ1-3; D is unresolved. This CDR3 is 15 amino acids long. CDR1 and CDR2 from the germline V gene are MGHRA and YSYEKL. V gave up 1 base and J gave up 0 bases, with 7 bases separating them.

The chain employs TRBV5-1 and TRBJ2-1; D may be TRBD1 (5 bases). This CDR3 has 14 residues. V lost 4 bases and J lost 5, with 13 bases in between. Germline-derived CDR1 and CDR2 are SGHRS and YFSETQ. CDR3 coding DNA: TGCGCCAGCAGCGTGGACAACCTTCACAATGAGCAGTTCTTC. Translation: CASSVDNLHNEQFF.